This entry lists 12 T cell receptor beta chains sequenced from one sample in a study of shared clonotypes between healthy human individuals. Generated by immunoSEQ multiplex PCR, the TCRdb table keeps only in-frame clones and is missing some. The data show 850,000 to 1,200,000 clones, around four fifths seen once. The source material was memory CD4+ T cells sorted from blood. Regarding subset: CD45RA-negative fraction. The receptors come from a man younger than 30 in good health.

The CDR3 DNA sequence: TGCGCCGGCTCAGAGAGCTCTGGGGCCAACGTCCTGACTTTC. It encodes CAGSESSGANVLTF. The chain has TRBV5-1 and TRBJ2-6; unclear D gene. The ends were cut back, 10 bases at V and 0 bases at J, with 11 bases in the middle. The CDR3 has 14 residues. Germline-derived CDR1 and CDR2 are SGHRS and YFSETQ.

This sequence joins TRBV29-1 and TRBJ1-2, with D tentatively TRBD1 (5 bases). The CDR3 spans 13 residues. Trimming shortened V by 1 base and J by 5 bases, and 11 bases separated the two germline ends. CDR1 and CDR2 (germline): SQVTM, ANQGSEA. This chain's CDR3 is CSVEGGTEYGYTF. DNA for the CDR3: TGCAGCGTTGAAGGCGGGACGGAATATGGCTACACCTTC.

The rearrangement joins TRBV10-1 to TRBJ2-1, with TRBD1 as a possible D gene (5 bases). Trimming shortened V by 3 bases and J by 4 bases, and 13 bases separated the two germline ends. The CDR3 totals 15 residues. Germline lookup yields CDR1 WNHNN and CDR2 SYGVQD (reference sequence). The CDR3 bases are TGCGCCAGCAGTGACGGGTGGGGCCCGTACAATGAGCAGTTCTTC. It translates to CASSDGWGPYNEQFF.

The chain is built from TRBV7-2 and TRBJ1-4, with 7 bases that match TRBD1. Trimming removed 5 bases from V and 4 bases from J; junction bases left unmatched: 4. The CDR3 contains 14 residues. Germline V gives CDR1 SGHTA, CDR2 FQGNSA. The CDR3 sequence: CASSRDRVNEKLFF. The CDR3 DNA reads TGTGCCAGCAGCCGGGACAGAGTTAATGAAAAACTGTTTTTT.

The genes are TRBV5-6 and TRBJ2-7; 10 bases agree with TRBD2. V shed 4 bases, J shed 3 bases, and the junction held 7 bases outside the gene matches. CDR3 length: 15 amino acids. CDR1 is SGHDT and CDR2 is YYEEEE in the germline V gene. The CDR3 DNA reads TGTGCCAGCAGCCCCCTTCTAGCGGGGGTCTACGAGCAGTACTTC. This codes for CASSPLLAGVYEQYF.

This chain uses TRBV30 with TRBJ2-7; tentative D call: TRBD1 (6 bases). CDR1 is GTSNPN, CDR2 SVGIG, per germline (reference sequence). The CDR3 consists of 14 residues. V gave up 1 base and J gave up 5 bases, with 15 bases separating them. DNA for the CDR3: TGTGCCTGGAGTGCGGGAAAGACAGGTAACGAGCAGTACTTC. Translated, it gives CAWSAGKTGNEQYF.

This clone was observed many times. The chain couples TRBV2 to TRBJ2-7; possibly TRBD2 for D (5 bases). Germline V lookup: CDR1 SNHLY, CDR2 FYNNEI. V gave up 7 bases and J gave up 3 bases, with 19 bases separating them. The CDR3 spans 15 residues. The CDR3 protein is CASTEPGNLLYEQYF. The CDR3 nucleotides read TGTGCCAGCACTGAGCCGGGAAACCTCCTCTACGAGCAGTACTTC. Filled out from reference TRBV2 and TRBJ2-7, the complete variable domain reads EPEVTQTPSHQVTQMGQEVILRCVPISNHLYFYWYRQILGQKVEFLVSFYNNEISEKSEIFDDQFSVERPDGSNFTLKIRSTKLEDSAMYFCASTEPGNLLYEQYFGPGTRLTVT.

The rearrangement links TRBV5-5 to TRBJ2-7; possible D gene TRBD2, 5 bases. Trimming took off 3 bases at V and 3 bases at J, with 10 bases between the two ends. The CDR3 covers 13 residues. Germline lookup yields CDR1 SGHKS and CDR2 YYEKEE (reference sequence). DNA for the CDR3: TGTGCCAGCAGCTACGCGGGCCTCTACGAGCAGTACTTC. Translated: CASSYAGLYEQYF.

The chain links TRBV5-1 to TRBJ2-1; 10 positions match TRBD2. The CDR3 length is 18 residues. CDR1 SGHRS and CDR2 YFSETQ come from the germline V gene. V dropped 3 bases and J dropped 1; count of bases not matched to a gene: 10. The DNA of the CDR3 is TGCGCCAGCAGCTCCACTGTAGCGGGGGGCCATTCCTACAATGAGCAGTTCTTC. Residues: CASSSTVAGGHSYNEQFF.

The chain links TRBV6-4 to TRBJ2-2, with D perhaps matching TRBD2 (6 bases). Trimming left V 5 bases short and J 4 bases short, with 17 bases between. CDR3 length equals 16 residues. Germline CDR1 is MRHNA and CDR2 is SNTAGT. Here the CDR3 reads CASSFRSSDGTGELFF. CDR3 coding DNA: TGTGCCAGCAGTTTCCGTTCTAGCGATGGCACCGGGGAGCTGTTTTTT.

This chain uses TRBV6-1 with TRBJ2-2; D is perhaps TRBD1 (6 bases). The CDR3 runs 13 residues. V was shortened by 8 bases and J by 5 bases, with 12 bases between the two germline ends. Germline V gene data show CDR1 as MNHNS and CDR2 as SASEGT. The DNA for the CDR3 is TGTGCCAGCCGGGACATCGGTACCGGGGAGCTGTTTTTT. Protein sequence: CASRDIGTGELFF.

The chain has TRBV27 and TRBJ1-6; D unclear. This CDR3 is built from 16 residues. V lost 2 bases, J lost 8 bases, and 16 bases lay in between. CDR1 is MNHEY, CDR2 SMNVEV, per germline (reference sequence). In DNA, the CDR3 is TGTGCCAGCAGTTTAGCGTCGATACTCGGGGATTCACCCCTCCACTTT. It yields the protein CASSLASILGDSPLHF.